This is a list of T cell receptor beta chains from one sample in a study of cytomegalovirus exposure and HLA in healthy donors. Measured with immunoSEQ multiplex PCR; TCRdb has only the in-frame clones, and not every one. The sample records roughly 160,000 clones, around 77% being singletons. Sequenced input: PBMCs. All receptors derive from a woman aged 25 to 39 in good health and CMV-seronegative. CDR3s include the opening cysteine and the closing phenylalanine or tryptophan. Fields, in order: clone size, D gene, J gene, V gene, CDR3 protein, CDR3 DNA. D genes are given only for firm matches. Some rows mark clone size as missing; the rest say once, few, many or name a class of expanded clone.

NA,TRBD2,TRBJ2-3,TRBV7-7,CASSSGLASTDTQYF,TGTGCCAGCAGCTCCGGACTAGCGAGCACAGATACGCAGTATTTT
NA,TRBD1,TRBJ2-5,TRBV28,CASSLWTGGGETQYF,TGTGCCAGCAGTTTGTGGACAGGGGGTGGCGAGACCCAGTACTTC
NA,NA,TRBJ2-5,TRBV5-1,CASSFDGGGEETQYF,TGCGCCAGCAGTTTCGACGGGGGAGGCGAAGAGACCCAGTACTTC
NA,TRBD1,TRBJ1-5,TRBV7-9,CATERTGAGQPQHF,TGTGCCACCGAAAGGACAGGGGCAGGGCAGCCCCAGCATTTT
NA,TRBD2,TRBJ2-7,TRBV4-1,CASSQRGEASGSSEQYF,TGCGCCAGCAGCCAAAGGGGAGAGGCTAGCGGGTCCTCCGAGCAGTACTTC
NA,TRBD2,TRBJ2-5,TRBV7-6,CASSRTSGLQETQYF,TGTGCCAGCAGCCGGACTAGCGGACTACAAGAGACCCAGTACTTC
NA,NA,TRBJ2-7,TRBV7-2,CASSAAGTLYEQYF,TGTGCCAGCAGCGCCGCCGGGACACTCTACGAGCAGTACTTC
NA,NA,TRBJ2-1,TRBV5-4,CASSFGGVGSSSYNEQFF,TGTGCCAGCAGCTTCGGCGGGGTGGGATCCAGCTCCTACAATGAGCAGTTCTTC
few,NA,TRBJ1-2,TRBV4-2,CASSQENLQGDYGYTF,TGTGCCAGCAGCCAAGAAAACTTACAGGGCGACTATGGCTACACCTTC
few,NA,TRBJ1-1,TRBV19,CASTKRLGVDGNTEAFF,TGTGCCAGTACCAAACGCCTTGGAGTCGACGGAAACACTGAAGCTTTCTTT
few,NA,TRBJ2-1,TRBV15,CATSRDGGGYNEQFF,TGTGCCACCAGCAGAGATGGAGGAGGGTACAATGAGCAGTTCTTC
few,TRBD2,TRBJ2-3,TRBV7-2,CASSLFVSGTSTDTQYF,TGTGCCAGCAGCTTATTCGTTAGCGGGACAAGCACAGATACGCAGTATTTT
NA,TRBD1,TRBJ2-7,TRBV2,CASTWTGGNYEQYF,TGTGCCAGCACCTGGACAGGGGGGAACTACGAGCAGTACTTC
NA,TRBD1,TRBJ2-5,TRBV5-1,CASSGDSQETQYF,TGCGCCAGCAGCGGGGACAGCCAAGAGACCCAGTACTTC
NA,TRBD2,TRBJ2-5,TRBV19,CASSQVPGLVGETQYF,TGTGCCAGTAGTCAAGTCCCGGGACTAGTAGGAGAGACCCAGTACTTC
NA,NA,TRBJ2-7,TRBV5-1,CASSPSGAESSYEQYF,TGCGCCAGCAGCCCCTCAGGAGCGGAAAGCTCCTACGAGCAGTACTTC
few,TRBD1,TRBJ1-3,TRBV15,CATSRGTGQRLGNTIYF,TGTGCCACCAGCAGAGGGACAGGTCAACGACTTGGAAACACCATATATTTT
NA,TRBD2,TRBJ2-1,TRBV28,CASSHRLAGKGLEQFF,TGTGCCAGCAGTCACCGACTAGCGGGGAAGGGTTTGGAGCAGTTCTTC
NA,NA,TRBJ1-4,TRBV6-1,CASNRRAGDEKLFF,TGTGCCAGCAATCGAAGGGCAGGGGATGAAAAACTGTTTTTT
once,TRBD2,TRBJ2-3,TRBV5-1,CASSSRTSAKSTDTQYF,TGCGCCAGCAGCTCAAGGACTAGCGCGAAGAGCACAGATACGCAGTATTTT
NA,NA,TRBJ1-1,TRBV5-1,CASSSMTVENTEAFF,TGCGCCAGCAGCTCTATGACAGTAGAGAACACTGAAGCTTTCTTT
NA,TRBD1,TRBJ1-2,TRBV6-1,CASSEVKGDSTGGYTF,TGTGCCAGCAGTGAAGTTAAAGGGGACAGTACGGGGGGCTACACCTTC
NA,NA,TRBJ2-1,TRBV7-2,CASSLGQRSYNEQFF,TGTGCCAGCAGCTTAGGGCAGCGGTCCTACAATGAGCAGTTCTTC
NA,TRBD1,TRBJ2-7,TRBV28,CASSTQDRGPYEQYF,TGTGCCAGCAGTACCCAGGACAGGGGCCCCTACGAGCAGTACTTC
NA,TRBD1,TRBJ1-1,TRBV5-1,CASRAVSAGGALTEAFF,TGCGCCAGCCGAGCCGTGTCGGCAGGGGGCGCTTTGACTGAAGCTTTCTTT
NA,NA,TRBJ1-1,TRBV30,CAWSVVPGGNTEAFF,TGTGCCTGGAGTGTAGTCCCGGGGGGGAACACTGAAGCTTTCTTT
NA,NA,TRBJ1-1,TRBV2,CASGEDEAFF,TGTGCCAGCGGGGAGGATGAAGCTTTCTTT
NA,NA,TRBJ1-6,TRBV25-1,CASSPRTRRAMRGSPLHF,TGTGCCAGCAGTCCCCGCACCCGCCGGGCCATGAGGGGGTCACCCCTCCACTTT
NA,TRBD1,TRBJ2-3,TRBV5-1,CASRNRPGDSSTDTQYF,TGCGCCAGCAGGAACCGGCCAGGGGACAGCAGCACAGATACGCAGTATTTT
NA,NA,TRBJ2-7,TRBV11-2,CASSFERISSYEQYF,TGTGCCAGCAGCTTTGAGCGGATCAGCTCCTACGAGCAGTACTTC
NA,NA,TRBJ2-7,TRBV4-1,CASSQEGSSYEQYF,TGCGCCAGCAGCCAAGAGGGCAGCTCCTACGAGCAGTACTTC
NA,NA,TRBJ2-7,TRBV9,CASSVFDIGYEQYF,TGTGCCAGCAGCGTATTCGATATCGGCTACGAGCAGTACTTC
NA,TRBD1,TRBJ2-3,TRBV7-2,CASSLVKGATDTQYF,TGTGCCAGCAGCTTAGTCAAGGGGGCAACAGATACGCAGTATTTT
NA,TRBD1,TRBJ1-1,TRBV5-6,CASSRLGGLNTEAFF,TGTGCCAGCAGCCGCCTAGGGGGCCTTAACACTGAAGCTTTCTTT
NA,NA,TRBJ2-1,TRBV28,CASSLWGGREQFF,TGTGCCAGCAGTTTATGGGGGGGGCGTGAGCAGTTCTTC
NA,NA,TRBJ2-1,TRBV7-3,CASSLNRGEQFF,TGTGCCAGCAGCTTAAATAGGGGTGAGCAGTTCTTC
NA,NA,TRBJ2-1,TRBV29-1,CSEGVWSSYNEQFF,TGCAGCGAGGGAGTTTGGAGCTCCTACAATGAGCAGTTCTTC
NA,NA,TRBJ2-1,TRBV5-4,CASTTGGGMGNNEQFF,TGTGCCAGCACCACCGGTGGGGGCATGGGAAACAATGAGCAGTTCTTC
NA,TRBD2,TRBJ2-1,TRBV7-3,CASRVAGGRNNEQFF,TGTGCCAGCAGGGTAGCGGGGGGACGCAACAATGAGCAGTTCTTC
once,NA,TRBJ2-1,TRBV14,CASSQDYGGNSEQFF,TGTGCCAGCAGCCAAGATTACGGGGGTAATTCGGAGCAGTTCTTC
few,TRBD1,TRBJ1-4,TRBV9,CASSPGTGAEKLFF,TGTGCCAGCAGCCCGGGGACAGGGGCAGAAAAACTGTTTTTT
NA,NA,TRBJ2-7,TRBV7-2,CASSLDRDETYEQYF,TGTGCCAGCAGCTTAGACCGGGATGAGACCTACGAGCAGTACTTC
few,NA,TRBJ2-5,TRBV7-3,CASSLYARGMRETQYF,TGTGCCAGCAGCTTATATGCGAGGGGGATGAGAGAGACCCAGTACTTC
NA,NA,TRBJ2-7,TRBV5-1,CASSSSHTSYEQYF,TGCGCCAGCAGCTCCTCCCATACTAGCTACGAGCAGTACTTC
NA,TRBD1,TRBJ2-7,TRBV9,CASSPGQGPYEQYF,TGTGCCAGCAGCCCCGGACAGGGCCCCTACGAGCAGTACTTC
NA,TRBD1,TRBJ2-7,TRBV6-1,CASSGGGHYEQYF,TGTGCCAGCAGTGGAGGGGGCCACTACGAGCAGTACTTC
NA,NA,TRBJ2-2,TRBV11-2,CASTRQRNTGELFF,TGTGCCAGCACGAGACAGCGGAACACCGGGGAGCTGTTTTTT
few,TRBD1,TRBJ2-1,TRBV5-5,CASTLADVPGQGANEQFF,TGTGCCAGCACCCTAGCGGACGTCCCCGGACAGGGGGCCAATGAGCAGTTCTTC
NA,NA,TRBJ1-3,TRBV5-4,CASSLEPGAGNTIYF,TGTGCCAGCAGCTTGGAACCAGGGGCTGGAAACACCATATATTTT
NA,NA,TRBJ1-2,TRBV6-5,CASRMDSLVGGYTF,TGTGCCAGCCGTATGGACAGCTTAGTCGGGGGCTACACCTTC
NA,NA,TRBJ2-1,TRBV7-9,CASSLGGSLDEQFF,TGTGCCAGCAGCTTAGGAGGGTCCCTTGATGAGCAGTTCTTC
NA,NA,TRBJ1-1,TRBV5-4,CASSTENTEAFF,TGTGCCAGCAGCACAGAGAACACTGAAGCTTTCTTT
NA,TRBD1,TRBJ1-2,TRBV29-1,CSVSRDRGGYGYTF,TGCAGCGTCTCCCGGGACAGGGGAGGCTATGGCTACACCTTC
NA,TRBD2,TRBJ2-1,TRBV10-3,CAIRGTSGSDDNEQFF,TGTGCCATCAGGGGGACTAGCGGGAGCGATGACAATGAGCAGTTCTTC